This entry is about one T cell receptor beta chain. Its antigen remains unknown. Sequencing used immunoSEQ multiplex PCR; TCRdb keeps in-frame clones, though not all of them. The sample contains about 2 million clones, approximately 95% of which appear only once. The data belong to a study of shared clonotypes between healthy human individuals. Points from the study as a whole: With a handful of donors compared, approximately 5% of naive CD4 clonotypes were shared.

The V gene's germline CDR1 is MNHEY and CDR2 SVGAGI. The CDR3 loop spans 15 amino acids. V shed 4 bases and J 6 bases; nucleotides not matched to a gene: 12. This rearrangement joins TRBV6-5 to TRBJ2-7; TRBD1 matches 7 bases. Sequencing was done on a sample of naive CD4+ T cells sorted from blood. The subset was: CD45RA+ positively selected. The sequence was collected from a man aged 18-30 years in good health. The CDR3 DNA follows: TGTGCCAGCAGTTCTTTACGACAGGGACGACGCGAGCAGTACTTC. It specifies CASSSLRQGRREQYF.